This T cell receptor (beta chain) derives from a study of CD8+ T cells in alopecia areata. Trimming left V 6 bases short and J 0 bases short, with 10 bases between. This CDR3 has 13 residues. Germline CDR1 is SQVTM and CDR2 is ANQGSEA. Reverse transcribed after extraction, RNA yielded cDNA as the sequencing template. Clones were read by immunoSEQ multiplex PCR, and TCRdb kept only the in-frame ones, dropping some. The data show approximately 300,000 clones, with 55% to 75% seen just once and around 1.8% held by the top ten. Regarding treatment: oral pan-JAK inhibitor, 5-10 mg twice daily. The TCR originated in a human donor with alopecia areata. The material sequenced was CD4+ T cells sorted from blood, taken at week 24, from a patient treated with tofacitinib. The rearrangement uses TRBV29-1 and TRBJ2-3; D gene ambiguous. The CDR3 nucleotides are TGCAGCGTCGACATTGCTAGCACAGATACGCAGTATTTT. Translation gives CSVDIASTDTQYF.